The present entry profiles one TCR beta chain with its context. Its antigen remains unidentified. An end of the junction differs from the germline gene, which may be a read error. The CDR3 has 15 amino acids. From germline, CDR1 is KGHSH and CDR2 LQKENI. This entry comes from a study of shared clonotypes between healthy human individuals. Study findings and constraints: Larger estimated richness was generally seen in naive subsets than in memory subsets. Represented genetic and exposure-history diversity was restricted by having few donors.

TCRdb's table, derived via immunoSEQ multiplex PCR, lists solely in-frame clones and lacks some. The sample has about 770,000 clones; 55% to 75% are singletons. Splitting of CD4+ cells produced CD45RA+ naive and CD45RA-negative memory subsets. The chain employs TRBV18 and TRBJ2-2; possibly TRBD1 or TRBD2 for D (6 bases each). Specimen: memory CD4+ T cells sorted from blood. Subset meaning: CD45RA-negative fraction. This sequence was found in a woman in her 30s in good health. Here the CDR3 reads CASTPRGANTGELFF. The CDR3 DNA follows: TGTGCCAGCACACCGAGGGGGGCGAACACCGGGGAGCTGTTTTTT.